This T cell receptor (beta chain) was observed in a study of neurological immune-mediated disorders. The CDR3 covers 15 residues. Germline V gene sequence: CDR1 MNHEY, CDR2 SVGAGI. Trimming pared 2 bases from V and 4 bases from J, leaving 14 bases between. The cDNA was synthesized by 5'RACE incorporating 10-nucleotide random UMIs. TCRdb called the 5' RACE reads again in MiXCR, with one record for every CDR3 protein. The profile shows about 89,000 distinct CDR3 sequences, roughly 2.6% of them singletons. General study findings and limits: It was the repertoires of 18 of 34 multiple sclerosis patients that phylogenetic grouping placed in one related-CDR3 cluster, which is a possible signature.

This clonotype was recorded at least ten times. The antigen is unknown. This TCR was recovered from a woman in her twenties or thirties with multiple sclerosis. Sequencing was carried out using PBMCs. The chain links TRBV6-5 to TRBJ1-1; possibly TRBD1 for D (6 bases). The CDR3: CASSYGGGGVTEAFF. The CDR3 DNA reads TGTGCCAGCAGTTACGGGGGAGGGGGAGTCACTGAAGCTTTCTTT.